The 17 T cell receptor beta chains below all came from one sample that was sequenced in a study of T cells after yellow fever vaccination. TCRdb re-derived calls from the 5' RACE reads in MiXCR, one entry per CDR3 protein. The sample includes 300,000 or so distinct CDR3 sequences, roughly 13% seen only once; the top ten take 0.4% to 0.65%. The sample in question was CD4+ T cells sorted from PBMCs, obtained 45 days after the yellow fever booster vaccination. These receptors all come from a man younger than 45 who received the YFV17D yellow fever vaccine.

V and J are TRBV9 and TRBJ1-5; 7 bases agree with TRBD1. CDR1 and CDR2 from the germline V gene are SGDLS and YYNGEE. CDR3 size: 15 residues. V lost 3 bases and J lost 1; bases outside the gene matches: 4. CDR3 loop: CASSETGQSNQPQHF. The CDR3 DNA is TGTGCCAGCAGCGAGACAGGGCAGAGCAATCAGCCCCAGCATTTT.

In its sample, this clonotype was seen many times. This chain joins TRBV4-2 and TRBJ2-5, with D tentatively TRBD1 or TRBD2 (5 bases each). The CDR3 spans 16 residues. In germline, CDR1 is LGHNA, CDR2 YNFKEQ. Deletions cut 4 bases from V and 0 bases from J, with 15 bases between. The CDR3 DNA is TGTGCCAGCAGCCCGAGCGCCGGGACCCACCAAGAGACCCAGTACTTC. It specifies CASSPSAGTHQETQYF.

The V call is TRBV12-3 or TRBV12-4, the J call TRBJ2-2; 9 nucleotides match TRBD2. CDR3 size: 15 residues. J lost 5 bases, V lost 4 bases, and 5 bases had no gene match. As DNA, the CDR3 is TGTGCCAGCAGTTACACTAGCGGGCTAACCGGGGAGCTGTTTTTT. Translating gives CASSYTSGLTGELFF.

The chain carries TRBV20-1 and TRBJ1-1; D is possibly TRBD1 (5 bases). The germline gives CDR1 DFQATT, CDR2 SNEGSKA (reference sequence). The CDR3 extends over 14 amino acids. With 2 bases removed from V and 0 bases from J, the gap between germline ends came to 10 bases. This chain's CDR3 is CSARFAGLNTEAFF. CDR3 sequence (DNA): TGCAGTGCTAGATTCGCAGGGCTGAACACTGAAGCTTTCTTT.

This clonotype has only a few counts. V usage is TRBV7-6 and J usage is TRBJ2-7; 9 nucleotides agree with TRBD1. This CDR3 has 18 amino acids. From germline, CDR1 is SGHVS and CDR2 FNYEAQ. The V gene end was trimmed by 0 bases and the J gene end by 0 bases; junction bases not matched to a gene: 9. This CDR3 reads CASSLATGGYQSSYEQYF. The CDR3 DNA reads TGTGCCAGCAGCTTAGCCACAGGGGGCTACCAGAGCTCCTACGAGCAGTACTTC.

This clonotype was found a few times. CDR3 protein: CSAREGTSGNYNEQFF. CDR3 in DNA: TGCAGTGCTAGAGAGGGGACTAGCGGGAACTACAATGAGCAGTTCTTC. This chain connects TRBV20-1 to TRBJ2-1; TRBD2 matches at 13 bases. Trimming removed 0 bases from V and 3 bases from J; junction bases left unmatched: 2. The CDR3 totals 16 residues. The germline V gene encodes CDR1 DFQATT and CDR2 SNEGSKA (reference sequence).

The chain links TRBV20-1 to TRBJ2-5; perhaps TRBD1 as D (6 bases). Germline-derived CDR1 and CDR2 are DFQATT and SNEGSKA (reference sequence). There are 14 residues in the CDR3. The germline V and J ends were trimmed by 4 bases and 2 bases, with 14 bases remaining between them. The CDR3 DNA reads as TGCAGTGCTACCCGGACAGCCAAACAAGAGACCCAGTACTTC. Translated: CSATRTAKQETQYF.

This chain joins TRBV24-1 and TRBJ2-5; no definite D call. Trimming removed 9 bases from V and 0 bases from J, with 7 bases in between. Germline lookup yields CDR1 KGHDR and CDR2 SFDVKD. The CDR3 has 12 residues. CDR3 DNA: TGTGCCACCTCGAGGAACCAAGAGACCCAGTACTTC. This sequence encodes CATSRNQETQYF.

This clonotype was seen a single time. The CDR3, as DNA: TGTGCCAGCAGTCAGCTCCTAGGGTCACAAGAGACCCAGTACTTC. Encoded protein: CASSQLLGSQETQYF. The J gene is TRBJ2-5, the V gene TRBV12-3 or TRBV12-4; D remains unclear. The CDR3 consists of 15 residues. Trimming left V 5 bases short and J 2 bases short, with 15 bases between.

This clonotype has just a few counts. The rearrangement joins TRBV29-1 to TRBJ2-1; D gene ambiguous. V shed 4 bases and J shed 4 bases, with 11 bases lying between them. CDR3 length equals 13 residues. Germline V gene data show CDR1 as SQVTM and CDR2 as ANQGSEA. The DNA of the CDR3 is TGCAGCGTTGGAGGTTTGGTGTACAATGAGCAGTTCTTC. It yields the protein CSVGGLVYNEQFF.

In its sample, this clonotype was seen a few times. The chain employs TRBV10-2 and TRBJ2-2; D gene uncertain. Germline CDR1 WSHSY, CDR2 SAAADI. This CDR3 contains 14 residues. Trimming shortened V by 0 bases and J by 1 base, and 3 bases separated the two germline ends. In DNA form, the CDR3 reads TGCGCCAGCAGTGAGTCCCAGAACACCGGGGAGCTGTTTTTT. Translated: CASSESQNTGELFF.

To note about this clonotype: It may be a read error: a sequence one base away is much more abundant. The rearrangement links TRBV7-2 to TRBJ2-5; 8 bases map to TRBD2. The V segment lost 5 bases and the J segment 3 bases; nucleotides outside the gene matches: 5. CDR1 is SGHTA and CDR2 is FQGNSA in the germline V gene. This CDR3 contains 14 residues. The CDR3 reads CASSATSGEETQYF. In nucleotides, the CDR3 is TGTGCCAGCAGCGCCACTAGCGGAGAAGAGACCCAGTACTTC.

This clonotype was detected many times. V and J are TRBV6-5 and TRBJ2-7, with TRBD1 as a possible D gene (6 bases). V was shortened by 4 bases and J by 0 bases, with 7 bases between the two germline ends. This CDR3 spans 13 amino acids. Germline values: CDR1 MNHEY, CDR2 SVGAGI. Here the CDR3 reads CASSSTGSYEQYF. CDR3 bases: TGTGCCAGCAGTTCGACAGGCTCCTACGAGCAGTACTTC.

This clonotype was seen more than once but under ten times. CDR3 nucleotides: TGCGCCAGCACCCCTGCAGGGCACACAGATACGCAGTATTTT. This codes for CASTPAGHTDTQYF. The J gene is TRBJ2-3, the V gene TRBV5-1, with D tentatively TRBD1 (5 bases). V was trimmed by 6 bases and J by 2 bases, leaving 13 bases between them. This CDR3 contains 14 residues. The germline gives CDR1 SGHRS, CDR2 YFSETQ.

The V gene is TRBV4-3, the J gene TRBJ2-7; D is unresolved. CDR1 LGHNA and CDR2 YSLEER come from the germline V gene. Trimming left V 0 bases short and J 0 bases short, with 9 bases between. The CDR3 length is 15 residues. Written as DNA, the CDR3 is TGCGCCAGCAGCCAAGAGGTGGGTAGCTCCTACGAGCAGTACTTC. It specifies CASSQEVGSSYEQYF.

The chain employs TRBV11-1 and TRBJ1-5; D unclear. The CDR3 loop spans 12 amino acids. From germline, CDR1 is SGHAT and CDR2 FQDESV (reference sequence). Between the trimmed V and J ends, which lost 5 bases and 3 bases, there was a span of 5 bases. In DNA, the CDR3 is TGTGCCAGCAGCCGTACCAATCAGCCCCAGCATTTT. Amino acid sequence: CASSRTNQPQHF.

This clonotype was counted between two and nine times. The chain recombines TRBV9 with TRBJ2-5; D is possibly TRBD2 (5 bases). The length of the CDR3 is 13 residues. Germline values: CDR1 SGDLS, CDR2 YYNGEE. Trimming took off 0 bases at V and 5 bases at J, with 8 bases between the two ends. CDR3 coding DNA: TGTGCCAGCAGCGTAGATAGAGGGGAGACCCAGTACTTC. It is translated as CASSVDRGETQYF.